These T cell receptor beta chains were read from a single sample in a study of shared clonotypes between healthy human individuals. The repertoire was sequenced with immunoSEQ multiplex PCR; TCRdb's copy has only in-frame clones and lacks some. Among 1,400,000 or so clones listed, about 98.5% were seen once. The sample taken for sequencing was naive CD4+ T cells sorted from blood. Every receptor here comes from a young man in good health. Both conserved end residues are part of each CDR3. Fields, in order: V gene, D gene, clone size, J gene, CDR3 protein, CDR3 DNA. The D gene is left open where the match is weak. Clone size appears in some rows only: once, few, many, or a class for an expanded clone.

>TRBV28|.|.|TRBJ2-5
CASSSGDLSETQYF
TGTGCCAGCAGTAGTGGGGACCTATCGGAGACCCAGTACTTC
>TRBV11-2|.|.|TRBJ2-5
CASSLVTPPPTGHQETQYF
TGTGCCAGCAGCTTAGTCACACCCCCCCCCACAGGGCACCAAGAGACCCAGTACTTC
>TRBV2|TRBD1|.|TRBJ1-1
CASRKDRADTEAFF
TGTGCCAGCAGGAAGGACAGGGCGGACACTGAAGCTTTCTTT
>TRBV6-1|.|.|TRBJ2-6
CASSEANVLTF
TGTGCCAGCAGTGAAGCCAACGTCCTGACTTTC
>TRBV4-3|.|.|TRBJ2-3
CASSQESGTGGGTQYF
TGCGCCAGCAGCCAAGAGTCGGGGACTGGTGGAGGTACGCAGTATTTT
>TRBV14|.|.|TRBJ1-2
CASSKAGDLHGYTF
TGTGCCAGCAGTAAGGCAGGGGATCTTCATGGCTACACCTTC
>TRBV7-9|TRBD1|.|TRBJ2-7
CASSPGTGIYEQYF
TGTGCCAGCAGCCCCGGGACAGGGATATACGAGCAGTACTTC
>TRBV7-6|.|.|TRBJ2-5
CASSLAGETQYF
TGTGCCAGCAGCTTAGCTGGAGAGACCCAGTACTTC
>TRBV5-1|TRBD2|.|TRBJ2-1
CASSLAPTSGRRSYNEQFF
TGCGCCAGCAGCTTGGCCCCTACTAGCGGGAGGAGGTCCTACAATGAGCAGTTCTTC
>TRBV19|.|once|TRBJ1-5
CATSPGPDQPQHF
TGTGCCACCTCACCTGGTCCCGATCAGCCCCAGCATTTT
>TRBV13|.|.|TRBJ2-7
CASRGRDKVYEQYF
TGTGCCAGCAGAGGCCGGGACAAGGTCTACGAGCAGTACTTC
>TRBV6-4|.|.|TRBJ2-1
CASSDTTATKQFF
TGTGCCAGCAGTGACACAACAGCGACGAAGCAGTTCTTC
>TRBV10-3|TRBD2|.|TRBJ2-7
CAISAAGTYEQYF
TGTGCCATCAGTGCAGCGGGAACCTACGAGCAGTACTTC
>TRBV29-1|.|.|TRBJ2-7
CSVGVFQDYEQYF
TGCAGCGTTGGGGTCTTCCAGGACTACGAGCAGTACTTC
>TRBV11-2|.|.|TRBJ2-5
CASSFGYQETQYF
TGTGCCAGCAGCTTTGGGTACCAAGAGACCCAGTACTTC
>TRBV29-1|TRBD1|.|TRBJ2-7
CSVTGTGIYEQYF
TGCAGCGTGACCGGGACAGGAATCTACGAGCAGTACTTC
>TRBV9|.|.|TRBJ2-3
CASSVETGLIADTQYF
TGTGCCAGCAGCGTAGAAACAGGGTTAATAGCAGATACGCAGTATTTT
>TRBV19|TRBD1|few|TRBJ2-7
CASSTGTGSYEQYF
TGTGCCAGTAGTACCGGGACAGGGTCCTACGAGCAGTACTTC
>TRBV7-7|.|.|TRBJ2-1
CASSLGAGEQFF
TGTGCCAGCAGCTTAGGGGCTGGTGAGCAGTTCTTC
>TRBV9|TRBD2|.|TRBJ2-1
CASSPSLAGGEFF
TGTGCCAGCAGCCCCTCACTAGCGGGAGGTGAGTTCTTC
>TRBV21-1|.|.|TRBJ1-5
CASSKGGGPSGERPQHF
TGTGCCAGCAGCAAAGGGGGGGGCCCTTCTGGGGAGAGGCCCCAGCATTTT
>TRBV18|.|.|TRBJ2-2
CASSLGHSNTGELFF
TGTGCCAGCTCCCTTGGGCACTCGAACACCGGGGAGCTGTTTTTT
>TRBV5-1|TRBD2|.|TRBJ2-1
CASSLGRTSWVLSVNEQFF
TGCGCCAGCAGCTTGGGTCGGACTAGCTGGGTACTCAGTGTGAATGAGCAGTTCTTC
>TRBV18|.|.|TRBJ2-7
CASALVSFYEQYF
TGTGCCAGCGCGTTGGTGTCTTTCTACGAGCAGTACTTC
>TRBV2|.|.|TRBJ1-5
CASSLTRDNQPQHF
TGTGCCAGCAGTCTTACTAGGGACAATCAGCCCCAGCATTTT
>TRBV5-1|TRBD2|.|TRBJ2-1
CASSTGLAGMNEQFF
TGCGCCAGCAGCACCGGACTAGCGGGAATGAATGAGCAGTTCTTC
>TRBV5-6|TRBD1|.|TRBJ1-1
CASSFGRHRGGRTEAFF
TGTGCCAGCAGCTTTGGCCGCCACAGGGGCGGTCGGACTGAAGCTTTCTTT
>TRBV18|.|.|TRBJ2-7
CASSPTQGTEQYF
TGTGCCAGCTCACCAACACAGGGTACCGAGCAGTACTTC
>TRBV2|TRBD1|.|TRBJ1-2
CASRNPGGAHYGYTF
TGTGCCAGCAGAAACCCAGGGGGCGCTCACTATGGCTACACCTTC
>TRBV19|.|.|TRBJ2-5
CASSGTAGAEETQYF
TGTGCCAGTAGTGGAACGGCGGGGGCAGAAGAGACCCAGTACTTC
>TRBV19|TRBD1|.|TRBJ2-2
CASSVKPGQGKWRSTGELFF
TGTGCCAGTAGTGTAAAACCGGGACAGGGTAAGTGGAGGAGCACCGGGGAGCTGTTTTTT
>TRBV5-1|.|.|TRBJ2-1
CASSLGVLDEQFF
TGCGCCAGCAGCTTGGGGGTCTTGGATGAGCAGTTCTTC
>TRBV5-1|.|.|TRBJ2-5
CASSLGDLEREETQYF
TGCGCCAGCAGCTTGGGCGACCTAGAAAGGGAAGAGACCCAGTACTTC
>TRBV28|.|.|TRBJ2-5
CASSLSDLAETQYF
TGTGCCAGCAGTTTATCGGATTTGGCGGAGACCCAGTACTTC
>TRBV5-1|TRBD2|once|TRBJ2-2
CASSLMGLAGTGELFF
TGCGCCAGCAGCTTAATGGGACTAGCTGGGACCGGGGAGCTGTTTTTT
>TRBV4-3|.|.|TRBJ2-3
CASSQAEGSTDTQYF
TGCGCCAGCAGCCAAGCGGAGGGATCCACAGATACGCAGTATTTT
>TRBV4-3|.|.|TRBJ2-4
CASSQVSGAKNIQYF
TGCGCCAGCAGCCAAGTATCAGGAGCCAAAAACATTCAGTACTTC
>TRBV4-1|TRBD1|.|TRBJ2-6
CASSSHRQGIGSGANVLTF
TGCGCCAGCAGCTCACACCGACAGGGGATAGGCTCTGGGGCCAACGTCCTGACTTTC
>TRBV10-2|.|.|TRBJ1-2
CASSPAPLYGYTF
TGCGCCAGCAGCCCCGCCCCTCTCTATGGCTACACCTTC
>TRBV28|.|.|TRBJ2-7
CASSKSLYEQYF
TGTGCCAGCAGCAAGTCCTTATACGAGCAGTACTTC
>TRBV6-5|.|.|TRBJ2-7
CASSYAGAEQYF
TGTGCCAGCAGCTACGCCGGTGCCGAGCAGTACTTC
>TRBV5-1|TRBD1|.|TRBJ2-3
CASSLGFGTGADTQYF
TGCGCCAGCAGCTTGGGATTCGGGACAGGGGCAGATACGCAGTATTTT
>TRBV10-3|.|.|TRBJ2-2
CAIRDDSTTGELFF
TGTGCCATCAGGGATGACTCCACCACCGGGGAGCTGTTTTTT
>TRBV7-2|.|.|TRBJ2-1
CASSSMGDAYNEQFF
TGTGCCAGCAGTTCGATGGGAGACGCCTACAATGAGCAGTTCTTC
>TRBV27|.|.|TRBJ1-1
CASSFSAGINTEAFF
TGTGCCAGCAGTTTCAGCGCAGGGATAAACACTGAAGCTTTCTTT
>TRBV5-8|.|.|TRBJ1-5
CASSFDGTRNQPQHF
TGTGCCAGCAGCTTCGATGGGACGAGAAATCAGCCCCAGCATTTT
>TRBV18|.|.|TRBJ1-4
CASSPLPGFPATNEKLFF
TGTGCCAGCTCACCACTCCCAGGGTTTCCCGCAACTAATGAAAAACTGTTTTTT
>TRBV7-8|.|.|TRBJ2-5
CASSLDGSGKETQYF
TGTGCCAGCAGCTTAGACGGCAGCGGCAAAGAGACCCAGTACTTC
>TRBV10-2|TRBD2|.|TRBJ2-7
CASSALAGGPYEQYF
TGCGCCAGCAGTGCCCTAGCGGGAGGGCCCTACGAGCAGTACTTC
>TRBV4-3|TRBD1|few|TRBJ1-2
CASSRGQGVYGYTF
TGCGCCAGCAGCCGTGGACAGGGAGTTTATGGCTACACCTTC
>TRBV5-5|TRBD1|once|TRBJ1-5
CASSPRDRSFANQPQHF
TGTGCCAGCAGCCCTAGGGACAGGTCCTTCGCGAATCAGCCCCAGCATTTT
>TRBV7-2|.|.|TRBJ2-3
CASSSGGQGVDTQYF
TGTGCCAGCAGCTCCGGAGGGCAGGGAGTCGATACGCAGTATTTT
>TRBV5-8|.|.|TRBJ2-5
CASSLFRVNQETQYF
TGTGCCAGCAGCTTGTTCAGGGTAAATCAAGAGACCCAGTACTTC
>TRBV29-1|.|.|TRBJ2-5
CSARVGETQYF
TGCAGCGCCCGGGTCGGAGAGACCCAGTACTTC
>TRBV5-4|.|.|TRBJ2-7
CASSLAARGTREQYF
TGTGCCAGCAGCTTGGCGGCTCGGGGAACGAGGGAGCAGTACTTC
>TRBV19|.|.|TRBJ2-1
CASSIESGNEQFF
TGTGCCAGTAGTATAGAAAGCGGCAATGAGCAGTTCTTC
>TRBV9|TRBD2|.|TRBJ2-7
CSGRDPATSGDEQYF
TGCTCAGGGAGGGACCCGGCGACTAGCGGGGACGAGCAGTACTTC